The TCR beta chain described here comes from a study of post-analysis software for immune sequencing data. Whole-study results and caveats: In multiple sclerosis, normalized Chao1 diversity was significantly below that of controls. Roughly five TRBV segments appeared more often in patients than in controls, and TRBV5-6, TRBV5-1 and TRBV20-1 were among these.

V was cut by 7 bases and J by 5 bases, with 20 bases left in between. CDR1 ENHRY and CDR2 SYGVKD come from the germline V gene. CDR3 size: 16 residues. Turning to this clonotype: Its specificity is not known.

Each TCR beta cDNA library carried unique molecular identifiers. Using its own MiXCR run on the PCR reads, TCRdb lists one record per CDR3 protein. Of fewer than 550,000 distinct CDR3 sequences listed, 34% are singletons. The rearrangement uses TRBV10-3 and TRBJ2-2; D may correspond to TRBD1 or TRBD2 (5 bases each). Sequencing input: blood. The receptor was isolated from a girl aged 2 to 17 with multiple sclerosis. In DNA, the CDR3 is TGTGCCATCACCGGGGCCCTCACATACGGGACCGGGGAGCTGTTTTTT. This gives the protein CAITGALTYGTGELFF.